Listed here are 24 T cell receptor beta chains from one sample, sequenced in a study of blood T cell repertoires in COVID-19. Produced via immunoSEQ multiplex PCR; TCRdb's table is partial and in-frame only. The sample lists 60,000 to 75,000 clones; 87% were seen once. Sequenced input: peripheral blood. The receptors were gathered from a middle-aged man with active COVID-19.

The chain employs TRBV3-1 (or the pseudogene TRBV3-2) and TRBJ2-1, with 8 bases lining up with TRBD2. CDR3 size: 14 residues. V trimming: 4 bases; J trimming: 13 bases; junction bases outside the gene matches: 12. Per the germline V gene, CDR1 is LGHDT and CDR2 is YNNKEL (reference sequence). CDR3 in amino acids: CASSPLTREGLQFF. The CDR3 DNA is TGTGCCAGCAGCCCCCTTACACGGGAGGGACTACAGTTCTTC.

This clone was counted between two and nine times. The chain is built from TRBV30 and TRBJ1-2, with 9 bases fitting TRBD1. Trimming at V came to 1 base and at J to 8 bases, leaving 11 bases not matched to a gene. This CDR3 comprises 15 residues. CDR1 is GTSNPN, CDR2 SVGIG, per germline (reference sequence). The CDR3 spells CAWSGAYRGRGGYTF. The CDR3 DNA is TGTGCCTGGAGTGGAGCTTACAGGGGGCGCGGGGGCTACACCTTC.

V is TRBV7-9 and J is TRBJ1-1; D is ambiguous. Looked up from germline, CDR1 is SEHNR and CDR2 is FQNEAQ (reference sequence). The CDR3 totals 14 residues. Trimming cost V 5 bases and J 0 bases, with 10 bases left between them. CDR3 in DNA: TGTGCCAGCAGCCCACCACAGATGAACACTGAAGCTTTCTTT. It yields the protein CASSPPQMNTEAFF.

This chain uses TRBV7-2 with TRBJ2-5; 12 bases line up with TRBD1. The J segment lost 5 bases and the V segment lost 5 bases, leaving 6 bases of the junction unmatched. In germline, CDR1 is SGHTA, CDR2 FQGNSA. The CDR3 runs 15 residues. This CDR3 reads CASSPGTGGLETQYF. The CDR3 DNA follows: TGTGCCAGCAGCCCCGGGACAGGGGGCTTGGAGACCCAGTACTTC.

The chain is built from TRBV4-1 and TRBJ1-2; TRBD1 agrees at 8 bases. This CDR3 is built from 15 residues. Germline trimming cut 3 bases from V and 5 bases from J; bases unmatched to any gene: 8. Germline loops: CDR1 MGHRA, CDR2 YSYEKL. The CDR3 bases are TGCGCCAGCAGCCAGGCCGGGACAGGTTGGTATGGCTACACCTTC. This sequence encodes CASSQAGTGWYGYTF.

V usage is TRBV4-3 and J usage is TRBJ2-3, with 8 bases aligning to TRBD2. Germline trimming cut 1 base from V and 3 bases from J; bases unmatched to any gene: 9. The CDR3 runs to 17 residues. The germline V gene has CDR1 LGHNA and CDR2 YSLEER. The CDR3, as DNA: TGCGCCAGCAGCCAAGGAATAGGAGCGGGAGAAACAGATACGCAGTATTTT. Protein sequence: CASSQGIGAGETDTQYF.

The V call is TRBV2, the J call TRBJ1-6, with D unclear. The CDR3 is 15 residues long. Trimming cost V 2 bases and J 5 bases, with 10 bases left between them. Germline V gene lookup returns CDR1 SNHLY and CDR2 FYNNEI. CDR3 protein: CASSERGPNNSPLHF. The DNA for the CDR3 is TGTGCCAGCAGTGAACGCGGCCCGAATAATTCACCCCTCCACTTT.

This sequence joins TRBV9 and TRBJ2-1, with TRBD1 matching over 8 bases. The V gene's germline CDR1 is SGDLS and CDR2 YYNGEE. The CDR3 has 15 residues. Trimming cost V 1 base and J 8 bases; bases outside gene matches: 8. In nucleotides, the CDR3 is TGTGCCAGCAGCGTAACGGGACAGGCATACGATGAGCAGTTCTTC. Translating gives CASSVTGQAYDEQFF. Using reference TRBV9 and TRBJ2-1 for the parts outside the CDR3, the full variable domain is DSGVTQTPKHLITATGQRVTLRCSPRSGDLSVYWYQQSLDQGLQFLIQYYNGEERAKGNILERFSAQQFPDLHSELNLSSLELGDSALYFCASSVTGQAYDEQFFGPGTRLTVL.

Turning to this clone: The germline gene is not matched at one end of the junction; a read error may be the cause. V and J are TRBV7-2 and TRBJ2-3; TRBD2 aligns across 9 bases. CDR1 SGHTA and CDR2 FQGNSA come from the germline V gene. The CDR3 runs to 14 residues. The CDR3 sequence: CASSLGTSKDTQYF. Written as DNA, the CDR3 is TGTGCCAGCAGCCTCGGGACTAGCAAAGATACGCAGTATTTT. Variable domain in full (rest from reference TRBV7-2 and TRBJ2-3): GAGVSQSPSNKVTEKGKDVELRCDPISGHTALYWYRQSLGQGLEFLIYFQGNSAPDKSGLPSDRFSAERTGGSVSTLTIQRTQQEDSAVYLCASSLGTSKDTQYFGPGTRLTVL.

The genes are TRBV28 and TRBJ2-7, with TRBD2 matching over 8 bases. CDR1 is MDHEN and CDR2 is SYDVKM in the germline V gene. There are 14 residues in the CDR3. Trimming removed 4 bases from V and 7 bases from J; junction bases left unmatched: 9. This CDR3 reads CASSSSGGGLEQYF. CDR3 coding DNA: TGTGCCAGCAGTTCCTCCGGGGGGGGCCTGGAGCAGTACTTC. The entire variable domain, with the rest obtained from reference TRBV28 and TRBJ2-7, is as follows: DVKVTQSSRYLVKRTGEKVFLECVQDMDHENMFWYRQDPGLGLRLIYFSYDVKMKEKGDIPEGYSVSREKKERFSLILESASTNQTSMYLCASSSSGGGLEQYFGPGTRLTVT.

The V gene is TRBV29-1, the J gene TRBJ2-3; TRBD2 aligns across 11 bases. Germline CDR1 reads SQVTM; CDR2 reads ANQGSEA. This CDR3 comprises 15 residues. J lost 2 bases, V lost 4 bases, and 5 bases had no gene match. CDR3 DNA sequence: TGCAGCGTTGTGAAGGGACTAGCGGACACAGATACGCAGTATTTT. Protein: CSVVKGLADTDTQYF.

The chain has TRBV28 and TRBJ2-1; D remains ambiguous. The V and J ends lost 3 bases and 4 bases respectively, with 10 bases between them. Germline V gene data show CDR1 as MDHEN and CDR2 as SYDVKM. The CDR3 loop spans 14 amino acids. The CDR3, as DNA: TGTGCCAGCAGTTTTAGAGAGAATTACAATGAGCAGTTCTTC. This sequence encodes CASSFRENYNEQFF.

This rearrangement joins TRBV5-1 to TRBJ2-7; 7 bases match TRBD1. With 4 bases clipped from V and 2 bases from J, the junction kept 9 bases outside the gene matches. The germline V gene encodes CDR1 SGHRS and CDR2 YFSETQ. The CDR3 has 15 residues. The DNA for the CDR3 is TGCGCCAGCAGCGTAGGACCCGGGACAGCCTACGAGCAGTACTTC. Translated: CASSVGPGTAYEQYF. The full variable domain, in which reference TRBV5-1 and TRBJ2-7 provide the parts outside the CDR3, is KAGVTQTPRYLIKTRGQQVTLSCSPISGHRSVSWYQQTPGQGLQFLFEYFSETQRNKGNFPGRFSGRQFSNSRSEMNVSTLELGDSALYLCASSVGPGTAYEQYFGPGTRLTVT.

This clone came up once. The DNA for the CDR3 is TGTGCCAGCAGCCTGGGACAGATCTATGGCTACACCTTC. Translation gives CASSLGQIYGYTF. The J gene is TRBJ1-2, the V gene TRBV3-1 (or the pseudogene TRBV3-2); 7 positions match TRBD1. Germline V gene lookup returns CDR1 LGHDT and CDR2 YNNKEL (reference sequence). The CDR3 totals 13 residues. The V segment lost 4 bases and the J segment 4 bases; nucleotides outside the gene matches: 3.

The V call is TRBV11-2, the J call TRBJ2-3; the D is unclear. Looked up from germline, CDR1 is SGHAT and CDR2 is FQNNGV. The CDR3 contains 15 residues. V lost 2 bases to trimming and J lost 4 bases, with 13 bases between them. Here the CDR3 reads CASSLYSNRPDTQYF. The CDR3 DNA reads as TGTGCCAGCAGCTTATATTCTAACAGACCAGATACGCAGTATTTT.

This chain uses TRBV7-2 with TRBJ2-1; 8 bases are a match to TRBD2. Trimming cost V 4 bases and J 5 bases; bases outside gene matches: 10. Germline CDR1 SGHTA, CDR2 FQGNSA. The CDR3 runs to 16 residues. Here the CDR3 reads CASSSRKRAGDNEQFF. As DNA, the CDR3 is TGTGCCAGCAGCTCCCGAAAAAGAGCGGGGGACAATGAGCAGTTCTTC.

V is TRBV7-3 and J is TRBJ2-1; 8 positions agree with TRBD2. The CDR3 is 15 residues long. The V gene end was trimmed by 2 bases and the J gene end by 0 bases; junction bases not matched to a gene: 0. Germline V CDR1 and CDR2: SGHTA, FQGTGA. This chain's CDR3 is CASSLGTSSYNEQFF. The CDR3 DNA reads TGTGCCAGCAGCTTAGGGACTAGCTCCTACAATGAGCAGTTCTTC. The whole variable domain, filled in from reference TRBV7-3 and TRBJ2-1, reads GAGVSQTPSNKVTEKGKYVELRCDPISGHTALYWYRQSLGQGPEFLIYFQGTGAADDSGLPNDRFFAVRPEGSVSTLKIQRTERGDSAVYLCASSLGTSSYNEQFFGPGTRLTVL.

This rearrangement joins TRBV9 to TRBJ1-1, with D maybe TRBD1 (6 bases). V was pared by 0 bases and J by 7 bases, with 10 bases between. The CDR3 has 13 amino acids. CDR1 is SGDLS and CDR2 is YYNGEE in the germline V gene. As DNA, the CDR3 is TGTGCCAGCAGCGTAGCGGACAGATTTGAAGCTTTCTTT. It is translated as CASSVADRFEAFF. The variable domain in full, with the rest retrieved from reference TRBV9 and TRBJ1-1, is DSGVTQTPKHLITATGQRVTLRCSPRSGDLSVYWYQQSLDQGLQFLIQYYNGEERAKGNILERFSAQQFPDLHSELNLSSLELGDSALYFCASSVADRFEAFFGQGTRLTVV.

The chain is built from TRBV6-5 and TRBJ2-7; 10 nucleotides match TRBD1. Germline loops: CDR1 MNHEY, CDR2 SVGAGI. The CDR3 has 16 amino acids. With 0 bases clipped from V and 4 bases from J, the junction kept 6 bases outside the gene matches. The CDR3 protein is CASSYSLTGGGYEQYF. CDR3 nucleotide sequence: TGTGCCAGCAGTTACTCACTGACAGGGGGCGGATACGAGCAGTACTTC.

The chain uses TRBV28 and TRBJ1-2, with 7 nucleotides matching TRBD1. The CDR3 runs to 13 residues. Germline assignment: CDR1 MDHEN and CDR2 SYDVKM. V lost 1 base, J lost 10 bases, and 6 bases stayed unmatched. The DNA for the CDR3 is TGTGCCAGCAGTTTATCGGACAGGAGGGCCTACACCTTC. Its translation is CASSLSDRRAYTF.

This clone has just a few counts. CDR3 nucleotide sequence: TGTGCCAGCAGCTTAAGTTACTCGAACACCGGGGAGCTGTTTTTT. It encodes CASSLSYSNTGELFF. The rearrangement joins TRBV11-3 to TRBJ2-2; D ambiguous. The V gene's germline CDR1 is SGHNT and CDR2 YENEEA. V shed 2 bases and J shed 0 bases, with 7 bases lying between them. This CDR3 spans 15 amino acids.

The CDR3 nucleotides are TGTGCCAGCAGGCAGGGGGCGGTGCTTGAAAAACTGTTTTTT. This gives the protein CASRQGAVLEKLFF. V gene TRBV9 combines with J gene TRBJ1-4; TRBD1 matches at 8 bases. The CDR3 has 14 residues. Germline V gene sequence: CDR1 SGDLS, CDR2 YYNGEE. Trimming took 5 bases from V and 7 from J; bases not matched to a gene: 7.

The chain is built from TRBV4-3 and TRBJ2-7, with D uncertain. Trimming pared 0 bases from V and 6 bases from J, leaving 21 bases between. CDR3 length equals 17 residues. Per germline, CDR1 LGHNA and CDR2 YSLEER. The CDR3 sequence is CASSQDFGSQSSLEQYF. As DNA, the CDR3 is TGCGCCAGCAGCCAAGATTTCGGGTCGCAGAGCTCTCTCGAGCAGTACTTC.

The rearrangement links TRBV4-2 to TRBJ1-1; no definite D call. Trimming shortened V by 0 bases and J by 3 bases, and 8 bases separated the two germline ends. The CDR3 is made up of 14 amino acids. CDR1 and CDR2 from the germline V gene are LGHNA and YNFKEQ. CDR3 region: CASSQDRRDTEAFF. The CDR3 DNA follows: TGTGCCAGCAGCCAAGATAGGAGGGACACTGAAGCTTTCTTT.